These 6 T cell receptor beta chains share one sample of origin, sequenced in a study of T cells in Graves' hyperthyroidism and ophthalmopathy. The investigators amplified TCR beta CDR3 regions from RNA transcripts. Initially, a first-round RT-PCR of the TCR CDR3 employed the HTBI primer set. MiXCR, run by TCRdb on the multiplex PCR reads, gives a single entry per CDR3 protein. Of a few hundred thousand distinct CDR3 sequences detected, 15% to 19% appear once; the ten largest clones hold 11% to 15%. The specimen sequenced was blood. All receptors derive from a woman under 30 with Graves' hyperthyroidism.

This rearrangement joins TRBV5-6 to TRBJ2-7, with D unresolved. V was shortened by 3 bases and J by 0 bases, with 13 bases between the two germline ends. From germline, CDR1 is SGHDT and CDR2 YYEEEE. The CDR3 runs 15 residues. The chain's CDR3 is CASSSVRSSSYEQYF. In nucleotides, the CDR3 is TGTGCCAGCAGCTCGGTCAGGTCGAGCTCCTACGAGCAGTACTTC. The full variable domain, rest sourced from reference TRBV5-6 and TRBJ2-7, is DAGVTQSPTHLIKTRGQQVTLRCSPKSGHDTVSWYQQALGQGPQFIFQYYEEEERQRGNFPDRFSGHQFPNYSSELNVNALLLGDSALYLCASSSVRSSSYEQYFGPGTRLTVT.

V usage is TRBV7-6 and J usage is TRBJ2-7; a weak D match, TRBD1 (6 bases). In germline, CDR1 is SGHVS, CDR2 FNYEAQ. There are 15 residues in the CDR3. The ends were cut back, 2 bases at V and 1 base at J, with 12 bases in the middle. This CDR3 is CASSLLGRGSYEQYF. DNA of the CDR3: TGTGCCAGCAGCTTACTAGGCAGGGGTTCCTACGAGCAGTACTTC.

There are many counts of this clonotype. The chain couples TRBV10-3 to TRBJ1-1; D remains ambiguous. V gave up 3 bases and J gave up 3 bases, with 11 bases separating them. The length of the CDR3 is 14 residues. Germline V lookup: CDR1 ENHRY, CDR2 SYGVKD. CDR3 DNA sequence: TGTGCCATCAGTGACTTCCTCGGGGACACTGAAGCTTTCTTT. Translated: CAISDFLGDTEAFF.

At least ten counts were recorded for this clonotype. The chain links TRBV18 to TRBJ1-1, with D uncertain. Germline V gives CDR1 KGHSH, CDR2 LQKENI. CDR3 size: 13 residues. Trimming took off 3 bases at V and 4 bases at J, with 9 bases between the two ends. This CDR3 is CASSPSSPTEAFF. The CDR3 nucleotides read TGTGCCAGCTCACCCTCTTCGCCCACTGAAGCTTTCTTT.

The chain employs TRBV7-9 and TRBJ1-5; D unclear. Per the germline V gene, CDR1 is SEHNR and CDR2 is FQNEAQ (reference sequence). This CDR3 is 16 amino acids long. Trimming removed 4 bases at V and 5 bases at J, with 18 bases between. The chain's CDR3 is CASSSSTLGPDQPQHF. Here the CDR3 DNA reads TGTGCCAGCAGCTCAAGTACATTAGGACCCGATCAGCCCCAGCATTTT.

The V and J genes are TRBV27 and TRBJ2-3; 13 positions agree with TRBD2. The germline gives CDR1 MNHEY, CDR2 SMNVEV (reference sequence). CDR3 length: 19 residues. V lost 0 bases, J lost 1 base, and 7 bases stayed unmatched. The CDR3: CASSLSGGTSGVRTDTQYF. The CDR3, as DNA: TGTGCCAGCAGTTTATCGGGGGGGACTAGCGGGGTGCGCACAGATACGCAGTATTTT.